These 30 T cell receptor beta chains were sequenced from one sample in a study of blood T cell repertoires in COVID-19. Sequenced by immunoSEQ multiplex PCR; TCRdb stores in-frame clones only, minus some. Found here are about 270,000 clones, roughly 91% of them singletons; the top ten hold approximately 2%. The sequenced sample consisted of PBMCs or T cells enriched from blood (not recorded which). Source of these receptors: a woman aged 60-75 years who had recovered from COVID-19.

The genes are TRBV3-1 (or the pseudogene TRBV3-2) and TRBJ2-1; perhaps TRBD2 as D (6 bases). CDR1 LGHDT and CDR2 YNNKEL come from the germline V gene (reference sequence). The CDR3 is made up of 16 amino acids. V was pared by 1 base and J by 4 bases, with 14 bases between. The CDR3 sequence is CASSQGPGTPYNEQFF. The CDR3, as DNA: TGTGCCAGCAGCCAAGGCCCCGGGACTCCTTACAATGAGCAGTTCTTC.

The V call is TRBV6-5, the J call TRBJ1-3; no firm D call. The germline V and J ends were trimmed by 4 bases and 0 bases, with 7 bases remaining between them. In germline, CDR1 is MNHEY, CDR2 SVGAGI. CDR3 length equals 14 residues. In DNA form, the CDR3 reads TGTGCCAGCAGTTCTGGAGGCTCTGGAAACACCATATATTTT. This encodes CASSSGGSGNTIYF.

The chain has TRBV28 and TRBJ1-5; TRBD1 might be the D (5 bases). Germline assignment: CDR1 MDHEN and CDR2 SYDVKM. The germline V and J ends were trimmed by 2 bases and 9 bases, with 14 bases remaining between them. The CDR3 length is 14 residues. The CDR3 nucleotides read TGTGCCAGCAGTTTACCGGGGGAGGAGTGGCCCCAGCATTTT. Its protein is CASSLPGEEWPQHF.

Here the CDR3 reads CASSYDGPGAQYF. The CDR3 DNA is TGTGCCAGCAGCTATGACGGGCCGGGGGCCCAGTACTTC. This rearrangement joins TRBV7-9 to TRBJ2-5; weak D call: TRBD2 (6 bases). Trimming shortened V by 4 bases and J by 9 bases, and 15 bases separated the two germline ends. Germline CDR1 SEHNR, CDR2 FQNEAQ (reference sequence). The CDR3 length is 13 residues.

The chain is built from TRBV5-4 and TRBJ2-1; D call uncertain. The germline V gene encodes CDR1 SGHNT and CDR2 YYREEE (reference sequence). V lost 4 bases and J 2 bases, leaving 13 bases between the germline ends. CDR3 length equals 15 residues. For the CDR3, the DNA is TGTGCCAGCAGCCCTAGGTCCTCGGCCTACAATGAGCAGTTCTTC. Translating gives CASSPRSSAYNEQFF.

CDR3 loop: CASSLVAANNEQFF. As DNA, the CDR3 is TGCGCCAGCAGCTTGGTAGCGGCAAATAATGAGCAGTTCTTC. The V gene is TRBV5-1, the J gene TRBJ2-1; the D gene is possibly TRBD2 (6 bases). V lost 0 bases, J lost 7 bases, and 11 bases lay in between. This CDR3 has 14 residues. CDR1 is SGHRS, CDR2 YFSETQ, per germline.

The chain recombines TRBV6-5 with TRBJ1-2, with D unclear. CDR3 length equals 14 residues. Per germline, CDR1 MNHEY and CDR2 SVGAGI. V lost 0 bases and J 3 bases, leaving 8 bases between the germline ends. The CDR3 loop is CASSYSMGDYGYTF. CDR3 in DNA: TGTGCCAGCAGTTACTCCATGGGAGACTATGGCTACACCTTC.

The chain links TRBV18 to TRBJ1-5; D is ambiguous. The CDR3 is 15 residues long. V was trimmed by 2 bases and J by 0 bases, leaving 8 bases between them. Germline-derived CDR1 and CDR2 are KGHSH and LQKENI. The CDR3 region is CASSPTGYSNQPQHF. CDR3 coding DNA: TGTGCCAGCTCACCAACCGGGTATAGCAATCAGCCCCAGCATTTT.

The chain carries TRBV2 and TRBJ1-1; the D is unclear. Germline loops: CDR1 SNHLY, CDR2 FYNNEI. V lost 5 bases and J lost 3, with 13 bases in between. The CDR3 runs 14 residues. The CDR3 DNA sequence: TGTGCCAGCAGTCAATACTCCAGCGACACTGAAGCTTTCTTT. Protein product: CASSQYSSDTEAFF.

V usage is TRBV19 and J usage is TRBJ1-6; 9 bases align to TRBD1. This CDR3 contains 15 residues. CDR1 LNHDA and CDR2 SQIVND come from the germline V gene (reference sequence). Germline trimming cut 6 bases from V and 6 bases from J; bases unmatched to any gene: 6. The CDR3 DNA is TGTGCCAGTAGGGCCCGGGACAGGGTTAATTCACCCCTCCACTTT. Its protein is CASRARDRVNSPLHF.

The chain employs TRBV3-1 (or the pseudogene TRBV3-2) and TRBJ1-1; TRBD1 matches at 10 bases. The V segment lost 6 bases and the J segment 11 bases; nucleotides outside the gene matches: 15. Germline CDR1 is LGHDT and CDR2 is YNNKEL (reference sequence). CDR3 length: 15 residues. The CDR3 region is CASRGTGAFIPWAFF. The CDR3, as DNA: TGTGCCAGCAGAGGGACAGGGGCTTTTATACCCTGGGCTTTCTTT.

The J gene is TRBJ2-7, the V gene TRBV5-1; 8 nucleotides agree with TRBD1. Germline CDR1 SGHRS, CDR2 YFSETQ. This CDR3 spans 11 amino acids. V gave up 4 bases and J gave up 8 bases; unmatched junction bases: 2. The CDR3 is CASSGDRKQYF. The CDR3, as DNA: TGCGCCAGCAGCGGGGACAGGAAGCAGTACTTC.

The chain is built from TRBV6-5 and TRBJ1-1; D uncertain. From germline, CDR1 is MNHEY and CDR2 SVGAGI. V lost 6 bases, J lost 8 bases, and 19 bases lay in between. There are 14 residues in the CDR3. As DNA, the CDR3 is TGTGCCAGCAGGCCTATCCGGGAAGTGATAGAAGCTTTCTTT. As protein: CASRPIREVIEAFF.

The chain is built from TRBV11-2 and TRBJ1-6, with D perhaps matching TRBD1 (6 bases). CDR3 length: 16 amino acids. Germline values: CDR1 SGHAT, CDR2 FQNNGV. Between the trimmed V and J ends, which lost 3 bases and 6 bases, there was a span of 15 bases. The CDR3 bases are TGTGCCAGCAGCTTTAGATACGGACAGTTTAATTCACCCCTCCACTTT. It specifies CASSFRYGQFNSPLHF.

This chain uses TRBV10-2 with TRBJ1-4; D gene ambiguous. Germline V gene data show CDR1 as WSHSY and CDR2 as SAAADI. The CDR3 is made up of 11 amino acids. V lost 7 bases to trimming and J lost 7 bases, with 7 bases between them. Here the CDR3 reads CASTPGEKLFF. The CDR3 DNA reads as TGCGCCAGCACCCCCGGTGAAAAACTGTTTTTT.

CDR3 sequence reads: CASSLAGERANRFF. DNA for the CDR3: TGTGCCAGCAGCTTGGCCGGGGAGCGCGCGAATAGGTTCTTT. The rearrangement joins TRBV5-4 to TRBJ1-1; D unresolved. Deletions cut 0 bases from V and 14 bases from J, with 20 bases between. The CDR3 length is 14 residues. In germline, CDR1 is SGHNT, CDR2 YYREEE (reference sequence). The entire variable domain, with the rest obtained from reference TRBV5-4 and TRBJ1-1, is as follows: ETGVTQSPTHLIKTRGQQVTLRCSSQSGHNTVSWYQQALGQGPQFIFQYYREEENGRGNFPPRFSGLQFPNYSSELNVNALELDDSALYLCASSLAGERANRFFGQGTRLTVV.

This clone appeared once. The genes are TRBV6-5 and TRBJ1-5; TRBD1 matches 7 bases. The CDR3 contains 16 residues. From germline, CDR1 is MNHEY and CDR2 SVGAGI. Trimming cost V 0 bases and J 6 bases; bases outside gene matches: 8. The CDR3 loop reads CASSYSAGGMSQPQHF. The CDR3 DNA follows: TGTGCCAGCAGTTACTCGGCAGGGGGAATGAGTCAGCCCCAGCATTTT.

V usage is TRBV7-9 and J usage is TRBJ1-1; maybe TRBD1 (6 bases). Germline CDR1 SEHNR, CDR2 FQNEAQ (reference sequence). The V end lost 1 base, the J end lost 11 bases, and 20 bases lay between the germline ends. The CDR3 length is 15 residues. CDR3 sequence (DNA): TGTGCCAGCAGCTTAGGTGGACAGTGGGTTATCGGGGCTTTCTTT. Translation: CASSLGGQWVIGAFF. Full variable domain (missing parts from reference TRBV7-9 and TRBJ1-1): DTGVSQNPRHKITKRGQNVTFRCDPISEHNRLYWYRQTLGQGPEFLTYFQNEAQLEKSRLLSDRFSAERPKGSFSTLEIQRTEQGDSAMYLCASSLGGQWVIGAFFGQGTRLTVV.

The chain uses TRBV30 and TRBJ1-1, with D uncertain. This CDR3 contains 13 residues. The germline V gene has CDR1 GTSNPN and CDR2 SVGIG (reference sequence). The V end was cut by 5 bases, the J end by 0 bases, with 10 bases between. Here the CDR3 DNA reads TGTGCCTGGGGGAGGGTCATGAACACTGAAGCTTTCTTT. The encoded protein is CAWGRVMNTEAFF. Looking up the rest from reference TRBV30 and TRBJ1-1 gives the full variable domain: SQTIHQWPATLVQPVGSPLSLECTVEGTSNPNLYWYRQAAGRGLQLLFYSVGIGQISSEVPQNLSASRPQDRQFILSSKKLLLSDSGFYLCAWGRVMNTEAFFGQGTRLTVV.

The chain combines TRBV28 with TRBJ1-1, with D perhaps TRBD1 (5 bases). The V gene's germline CDR1 is MDHEN and CDR2 SYDVKM. Trimming removed 7 bases from V and 5 bases from J, with 23 bases in between. This CDR3 contains 16 residues. CDR3 sequence (DNA): TGTGCCAGCAAAAAGTATGGGGGGGGAAGAGAGACTGAAGCTTTCTTT. Translating gives CASKKYGGGRETEAFF.

The V and J genes are TRBV2 and TRBJ2-1; 8 nucleotides align to TRBD1. The CDR3 has 14 amino acids. V gave up 5 bases and J gave up 9 bases; unmatched junction bases: 9. CDR1 is SNHLY and CDR2 is FYNNEI in the germline V gene. The DNA for the CDR3 is TGTGCCAGCAGTCCGGACAGGGTTCCGGGTGAGCAGTTCTTC. This sequence encodes CASSPDRVPGEQFF.

About this clone itself: Other DNA sequences in this sample translate to the same CDR3. The chain carries TRBV19 and TRBJ1-1; D gene ambiguous. The germline V and J ends were trimmed by 3 bases and 1 base, with 6 bases remaining between them. Germline V lookup: CDR1 LNHDA, CDR2 SQIVND (reference sequence). CDR3 length: 13 residues. The CDR3 is CASSIDTNTEAFF. In DNA form, the CDR3 reads TGTGCCAGTAGTATTGACACGAACACTGAAGCTTTCTTT.

The rearrangement uses TRBV24-1 and TRBJ2-1, with TRBD2 identical over 11 bases. The CDR3 consists of 16 residues. The germline gives CDR1 KGHDR, CDR2 SFDVKD. The junction had 4 bases not matched to a gene; V was cut back by 4 bases and J by 3 bases. For the CDR3, the DNA is TGTGCCACCAGTGAGGCGGGACTAGCGGACTACAATGAGCAGTTCTTC. As protein: CATSEAGLADYNEQFF.

The chain has TRBV28 and TRBJ1-1; D remains ambiguous. Germline values: CDR1 MDHEN, CDR2 SYDVKM. The ends were cut back, 5 bases at V and 2 bases at J, with 9 bases in the middle. The CDR3 covers 13 residues. CDR3 nucleotides: TGTGCCAGCAGTCTACCCTTAAACACTGAAGCTTTCTTT. Its protein product is CASSLPLNTEAFF.

This clone was detected a few times. V gene TRBV29-1 combines with J gene TRBJ2-1, with 7 positions matching TRBD2. After removal of 8 bases from V and 0 bases from J, the junction contained 13 bases not matched to a gene. The CDR3 is 16 amino acids. Germline lookup yields CDR1 SQVTM and CDR2 ANQGSEA. CDR3 DNA sequence: TGCAGCTGCCTAGCCCAAGCGGGGAGCTCCTACAATGAGCAGTTCTTC. Translation gives CSCLAQAGSSYNEQFF.

The V call is TRBV18, the J call TRBJ1-4; D gene unclear. The CDR3 runs 17 residues. With 1 base removed from V and 0 bases from J, the gap between germline ends came to 12 bases. Germline assignment: CDR1 KGHSH and CDR2 LQKENI. DNA for the CDR3: TGTGCCAGCTCACCACTCGAGGCCCCTGCAACTAATGAAAAACTGTTTTTT. Its protein product is CASSPLEAPATNEKLFF.

Worth noting for this clone: Different DNA sequences within this sample yield the same CDR3. The V call is TRBV5-5, the J call TRBJ1-4, with D perhaps matching TRBD1 (5 bases). The V and J ends lost 0 bases and 8 bases respectively, with 11 bases between them. Germline-derived CDR1 and CDR2 are SGHKS and YYEKEE (reference sequence). The CDR3 length is 14 residues. CDR3: CASSLGTGGEKLFF. CDR3 DNA sequence: TGTGCCAGCAGCTTGGGCACCGGGGGGGAAAAACTGTTTTTT.

The rearrangement joins TRBV24-1 to TRBJ2-1, with 7 bases matching TRBD2. The CDR3 consists of 17 residues. The junction had 5 bases not matched to a gene; V was cut back by 1 base and J by 0 bases. CDR1 and CDR2 from the germline V gene are KGHDR and SFDVKD. The CDR3 DNA sequence: TGTGCCACCAGTGATTTTGCTAGCGGCCGCTCCTACAATGAGCAGTTCTTC. Translating it yields CATSDFASGRSYNEQFF.

This chain joins TRBV6-1 and TRBJ1-2; TRBD1 matches 7 bases. V lost 0 bases, J lost 0 bases, and 4 bases stayed unmatched. The CDR3 spans 16 residues. Germline values: CDR1 MNHNS, CDR2 SASEGT. The CDR3 is CASSEAGTEPNYGYTF. The CDR3 DNA follows: TGTGCCAGCAGTGAAGCAGGGACAGAACCTAACTATGGCTACACCTTC.

The V call is TRBV9, the J call TRBJ1-3; no definite D call. V lost 4 bases and J 1 base, leaving 9 bases between the germline ends. Germline CDR1 is SGDLS and CDR2 is YYNGEE. This CDR3 is built from 14 residues. CDR3 in DNA: TGTGCCAGCAGCCGAGTTTTTTCTGGAAACACCATATATTTT. It specifies CASSRVFSGNTIYF.